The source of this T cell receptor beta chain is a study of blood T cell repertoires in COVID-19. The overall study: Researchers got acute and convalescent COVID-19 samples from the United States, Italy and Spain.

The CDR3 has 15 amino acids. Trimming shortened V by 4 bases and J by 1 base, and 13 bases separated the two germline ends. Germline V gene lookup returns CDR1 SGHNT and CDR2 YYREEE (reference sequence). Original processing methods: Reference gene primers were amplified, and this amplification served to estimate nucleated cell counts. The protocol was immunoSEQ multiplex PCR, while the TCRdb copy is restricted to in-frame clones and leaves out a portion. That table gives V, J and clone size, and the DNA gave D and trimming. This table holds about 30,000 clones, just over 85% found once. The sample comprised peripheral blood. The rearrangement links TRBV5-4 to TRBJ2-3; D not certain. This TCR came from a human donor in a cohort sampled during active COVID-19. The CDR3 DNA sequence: TGTGCCAGCAGCCTAGACCCGACCGGCACAGATACGCAGTATTTT. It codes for CASSLDPTGTDTQYF.